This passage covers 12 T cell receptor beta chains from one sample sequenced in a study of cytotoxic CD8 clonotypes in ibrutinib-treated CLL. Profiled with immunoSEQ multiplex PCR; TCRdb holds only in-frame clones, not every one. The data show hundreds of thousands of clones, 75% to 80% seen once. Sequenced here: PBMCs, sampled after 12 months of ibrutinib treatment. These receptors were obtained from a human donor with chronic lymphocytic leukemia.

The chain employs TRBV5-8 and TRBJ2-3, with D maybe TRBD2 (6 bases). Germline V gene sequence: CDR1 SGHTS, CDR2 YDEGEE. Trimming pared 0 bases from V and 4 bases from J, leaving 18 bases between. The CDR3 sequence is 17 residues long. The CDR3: CASSLGRRVLFPDTQYF. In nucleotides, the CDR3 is TGTGCCAGCAGCTTGGGAAGGAGGGTACTGTTTCCAGATACGCAGTATTTT. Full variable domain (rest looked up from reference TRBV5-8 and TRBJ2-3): EAGVTQSPTHLIKTRGQQATLRCSPISGHTSVYWYQQALGLGLQFLLWYDEGEERNRGNFPPRFSGRQFPNYSSELNVNALELEDSALYLCASSLGRRVLFPDTQYFGPGTRLTVL.

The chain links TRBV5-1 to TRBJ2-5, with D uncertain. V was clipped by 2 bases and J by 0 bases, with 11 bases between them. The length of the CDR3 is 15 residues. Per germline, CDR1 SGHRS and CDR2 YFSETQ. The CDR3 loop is CASSFSRVYQETQYF. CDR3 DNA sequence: TGCGCCAGCAGCTTTTCTCGGGTGTACCAAGAGACCCAGTACTTC.

CDR3 sequence reads: CASSRFGASGRAVTGELFF. The CDR3 bases are TGTGCCAGTAGTAGGTTCGGGGCTAGCGGGAGGGCCGTGACCGGGGAGCTGTTTTTT. This rearrangement joins TRBV19 to TRBJ2-2, with TRBD2 identical over 12 bases. The germline gives CDR1 LNHDA, CDR2 SQIVND (reference sequence). With 4 bases clipped from V and 5 bases from J, the junction kept 14 bases outside the gene matches. CDR3 size: 19 residues.

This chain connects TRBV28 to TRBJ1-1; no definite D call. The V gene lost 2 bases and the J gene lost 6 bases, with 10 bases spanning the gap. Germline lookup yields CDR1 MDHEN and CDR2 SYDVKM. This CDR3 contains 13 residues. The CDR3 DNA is TGTGCCAGCAGTTTAGGTGTTCTCCCTGAAGCTTTCTTT. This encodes CASSLGVLPEAFF.

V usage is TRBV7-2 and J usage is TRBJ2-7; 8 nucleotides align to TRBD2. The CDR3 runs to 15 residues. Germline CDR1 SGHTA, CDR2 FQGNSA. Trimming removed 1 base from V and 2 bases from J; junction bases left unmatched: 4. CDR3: CASSLVAGNTYEQYF. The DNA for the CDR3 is TGTGCCAGCAGCTTAGTAGCGGGGAATACCTACGAGCAGTACTTC.

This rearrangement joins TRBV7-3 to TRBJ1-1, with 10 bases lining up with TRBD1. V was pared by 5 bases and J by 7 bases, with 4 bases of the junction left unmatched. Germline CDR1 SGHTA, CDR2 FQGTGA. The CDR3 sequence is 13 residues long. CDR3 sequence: CASSQGQGDEAFF. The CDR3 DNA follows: TGTGCCAGCAGCCAAGGACAGGGGGATGAAGCTTTCTTT. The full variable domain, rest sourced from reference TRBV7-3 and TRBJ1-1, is GAGVSQTPSNKVTEKGKYVELRCDPISGHTALYWYRQSLGQGPEFLIYFQGTGAADDSGLPNDRFFAVRPEGSVSTLKIQRTERGDSAVYLCASSQGQGDEAFFGQGTRLTVV.

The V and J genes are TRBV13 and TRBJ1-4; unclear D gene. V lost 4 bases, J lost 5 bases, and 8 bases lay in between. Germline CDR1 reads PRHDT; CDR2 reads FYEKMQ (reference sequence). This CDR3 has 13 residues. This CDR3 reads CASSSQQNEKLFF. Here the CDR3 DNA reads TGTGCCAGCAGCTCGCAACAGAATGAAAAACTGTTTTTT.

Here the CDR3 DNA reads TGTGCCAGCAGTGAGTGGCAGGGGTGGCCCTATGGCTACACCTTC. Its translation: CASSEWQGWPYGYTF. The chain recombines TRBV25-1 with TRBJ1-2, with D perhaps matching TRBD1 (6 bases). The V end lost 3 bases, the J end lost 4 bases, and 15 bases lay between the germline ends. From germline, CDR1 is MGHDK and CDR2 SYGVNS. The CDR3 loop spans 15 amino acids.

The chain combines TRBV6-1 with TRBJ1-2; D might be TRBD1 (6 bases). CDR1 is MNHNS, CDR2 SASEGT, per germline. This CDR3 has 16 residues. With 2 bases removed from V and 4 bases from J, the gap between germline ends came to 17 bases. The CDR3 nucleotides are TGTGCCAGCAGTGAAAGATGGGCAGGGGCTACCTATGGCTACACCTTC. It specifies CASSERWAGATYGYTF.

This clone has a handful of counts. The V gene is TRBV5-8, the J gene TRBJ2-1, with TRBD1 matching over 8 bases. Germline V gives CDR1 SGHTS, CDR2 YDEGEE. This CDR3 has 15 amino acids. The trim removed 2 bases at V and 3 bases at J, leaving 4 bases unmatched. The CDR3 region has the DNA TGTGCCAGCAGCTTAGGACAGGGTGGCTACAATGAGCAGTTCTTC. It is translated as CASSLGQGGYNEQFF.

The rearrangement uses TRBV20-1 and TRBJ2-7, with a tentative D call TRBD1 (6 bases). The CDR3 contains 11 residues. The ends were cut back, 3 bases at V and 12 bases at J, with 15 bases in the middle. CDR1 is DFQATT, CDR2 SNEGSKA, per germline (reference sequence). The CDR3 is CSASPRQGTYF. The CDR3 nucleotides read TGCAGTGCTAGCCCAAGGCAGGGGACGTACTTC.

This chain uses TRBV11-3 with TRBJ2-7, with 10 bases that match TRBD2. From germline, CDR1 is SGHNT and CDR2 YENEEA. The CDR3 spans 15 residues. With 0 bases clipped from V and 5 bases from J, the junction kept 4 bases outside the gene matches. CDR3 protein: CASSLDASGSHEQYF. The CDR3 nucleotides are TGTGCCAGCAGCTTAGATGCTAGCGGGAGCCACGAGCAGTACTTC.